The 9 T cell receptor beta chains in this list originate from one sample, sequenced in a study of CD8 T cells in Susac syndrome. Random-hexamer reverse transcription was applied to roughly 0.5 to 1 ug RNA. TCRdb re-called the immunoSEQ multiplex PCR reads with MiXCR, one entry per CDR3 protein. In the table there are 110,000 or so distinct CDR3 sequences, 93% of which are singletons. Material for sequencing was CD4+ T cells from PBMCs. All receptors come from a human donor with multiple sclerosis.

The J gene is TRBJ1-5, the V gene TRBV2; D not certain. Trimming took off 5 bases at V and 8 bases at J, with 13 bases between the two ends. This CDR3 contains 13 residues. The germline V gene has CDR1 SNHLY and CDR2 FYNNEI. CDR3 protein: CASSPRWKEPQHF. In DNA, the CDR3 is TGTGCCAGCAGTCCCCGGTGGAAGGAGCCCCAGCATTTT.

V usage is TRBV19 and J usage is TRBJ1-5; 12 nucleotides line up with TRBD1. V shed 5 bases and J 1 base; nucleotides not matched to a gene: 6. The length of the CDR3 is 17 residues. Germline CDR1 reads LNHDA; CDR2 reads SQIVND (reference sequence). Here the CDR3 reads CASSPGTGGASNQPQHF. In DNA form, the CDR3 reads TGTGCCAGTAGTCCCGGGACAGGGGGCGCGAGCAATCAGCCCCAGCATTTT. Filled out from reference TRBV19 and TRBJ1-5, the complete variable domain reads DGGITQSPKYLFRKEGQNVTLSCEQNLNHDAMYWYRQDPGQGLRLIYYSQIVNDFQKGDIAEGYSVSREKKESFPLTVTSAQKNPTAFYLCASSPGTGGASNQPQHFGDGTRLSIL.

The rearrangement links TRBV4-3 to TRBJ2-1; a possible D gene is TRBD1 (5 bases). The V gene's germline CDR1 is LGHNA and CDR2 YSLEER. Between the trimmed V and J ends, which lost 4 bases and 4 bases, there was a span of 14 bases. The CDR3 has 15 residues. The CDR3 here is CASSLEAPGYNEQFF. CDR3 DNA: TGCGCCAGCAGCCTTGAGGCCCCAGGGTACAATGAGCAGTTCTTC.

The CDR3 DNA reads as TGTGCCAGCAGCTTTGGGACTAGCGCCTACAATGAGCAGTTCTTC. Residues: CASSFGTSAYNEQFF. V and J are TRBV7-2 and TRBJ2-1, with TRBD2 matching 10 bases. The CDR3 loop spans 15 amino acids. Per germline, CDR1 SGHTA and CDR2 FQGNSA. V trimming: 3 bases; J trimming: 2 bases; junction bases outside the gene matches: 1.

This chain links TRBV6-2 or TRBV6-3 with TRBJ2-7; D gene ambiguous. The CDR3 consists of 14 residues. With 6 bases removed from V and 0 bases from J, the gap between germline ends came to 12 bases. CDR1 is MNHEY and CDR2 is SVGEGT in the germline V gene. The CDR3 reads CASSARSSSYEQYF. The CDR3 region has the DNA TGTGCCAGCAGCGCCAGGTCCAGCTCCTACGAGCAGTACTTC.

The rearrangement uses TRBV27 and TRBJ1-4; D is uncertain. This CDR3 comprises 12 residues. The V end lost 6 bases, the J end lost 8 bases, and 10 bases lay between the germline ends. The germline CDR1 and CDR2 sequences are MNHEY and SMNVEV (reference sequence). The CDR3 sequence is CASRDVFEKLFF. CDR3 sequence (DNA): TGTGCCAGCAGGGACGTGTTCGAAAAACTGTTTTTT.

V is TRBV30 and J is TRBJ2-3; 7 nucleotides line up with TRBD1. The CDR3 has 15 residues. Germline trimming cut 3 bases from V and 2 bases from J; bases unmatched to any gene: 8. Germline V gene lookup returns CDR1 GTSNPN and CDR2 SVGIG (reference sequence). CDR3: CAWRPGTAFTDTQYF. The CDR3 bases are TGTGCCTGGAGGCCCGGGACAGCCTTCACAGATACGCAGTATTTT.

The rearrangement uses TRBV3-1 and TRBJ1-6, with 7 bases aligning to TRBD1. Germline V gene data show CDR1 as LGHDT and CDR2 as YNNKEL (reference sequence). There are 15 residues in the CDR3. J lost 8 bases, V lost 2 bases, and 6 bases had no gene match. In nucleotides, the CDR3 is TGTGCCAGCAGCCAATTGGACAGGATTGATTCACCCCTCCACTTT. Translating it yields CASSQLDRIDSPLHF.

This clonotype was detected a few times. This chain connects TRBV5-1 to TRBJ2-5; D remains unclear. From germline, CDR1 is SGHRS and CDR2 YFSETQ. V lost 1 base, J lost 5 bases, and 9 bases lay in between. The CDR3 sequence is 13 residues long. The CDR3 sequence: CASSLQLRETQYF. Written as DNA, the CDR3 is TGCGCCAGCAGCTTGCAACTGAGGGAGACCCAGTACTTC.